The rows below give T cell receptor beta chains drawn from one sample of a study of blood T cells in healthy people across ages. TCRdb redid the calling of the 5' RACE reads with MiXCR, one entry per CDR3 protein. Of over 1,500,000 distinct CDR3 sequences listed, roughly 43% are singletons. The sequencing input was blood. The origin of the receptors is a human donor in good health. Each CDR3 is given with its conserved first and last residue. The D gene is left open where the match is weak. Rows may omit the clone size; those that give it use once, few, many or a size class.

J gene	D gene	V gene	clone size	CDR3 protein	CDR3 DNA
TRBJ1-1	TRBD1	TRBV11-2	few	CASSLRGSGRATEAFF	TGTGCCAGCAGTCTCAGGGGGTCGGGCAGGGCCACTGAAGCTTTCTTT
TRBJ2-1	.	TRBV5-6	few	CASTFFPRERDEQFF	TGTGCCAGCACCTTTTTCCCGAGAGAGCGAGATGAGCAGTTCTTC
TRBJ1-2	.	TRBV28	.	CASHSNYGYTF	TGTGCCAGCCACAGTAACTATGGCTACACCTTC
TRBJ1-2	.	TRBV5-1	few	CASSLAGGENYGYTF	TGCGCCAGCAGCTTGGCCGGAGGGGAAAACTATGGCTACACCTTC
TRBJ2-1	TRBD1	TRBV20-1	.	CSARPPGQGYNEQFF	TGCAGTGCTAGGCCTCCGGGACAGGGATACAATGAGCAGTTCTTC
TRBJ2-1	TRBD2	TRBV5-5	.	CASSPDPSGRYNEQFF	TGTGCCAGCAGCCCCGACCCTAGCGGGAGATACAATGAGCAGTTCTTC
TRBJ1-5	TRBD1	TRBV12-3/TRBV12-4	many	CASSLGTGGSQPQHF	TGTGCCAGCAGCCTCGGGACAGGGGGATCTCAGCCCCAGCATTTT
TRBJ1-2	TRBD1	TRBV29-1	few	CSAVEGARGYTF	TGCAGCGCTGTAGAGGGGGCGCGAGGCTACACCTTC
TRBJ2-7	.	TRBV20-1	.	CGALGGNYEQYF	TGCGGTGCATTAGGGGGGAACTACGAGCAGTACTTC
TRBJ1-2	.	TRBV20-1	few	CSAGIGGYTF	TGCAGTGCCGGTATCGGCGGCTACACCTTC
TRBJ1-1	TRBD1	TRBV4-1	.	CASSQRADRGYNTEAFF	TGCGCCAGCAGCCAGAGGGCGGACAGGGGGTACAACACTGAAGCTTTCTTT
TRBJ1-1	.	TRBV18	.	CASSADSPEAFF	TGTGCCAGCTCCGCGGACAGCCCTGAAGCTTTCTTT
TRBJ1-1	.	TRBV5-6	.	CASSLSLTPAMGTEAFF	TGTGCCAGCAGTTTAAGTTTGACTCCCGCTATGGGGACTGAAGCTTTCTTT
TRBJ2-5	.	TRBV6-2/TRBV6-3	.	CASSPRTQGTQYF	TGTGCCAGCAGTCCCCGGACCCAAGGGACCCAGTACTTC
TRBJ1-1	.	TRBV20-1	.	CSARENGPNTEAFF	TGCAGTGCTAGAGAGAACGGACCGAACACTGAAGCTTTCTTT
TRBJ2-7	.	TRBV20-1	many	CSAGDGKTSYEQYF	TGCAGTGCGGGGGACGGTAAAACTAGCTACGAGCAGTACTTC
TRBJ1-2	.	TRBV12-3/TRBV12-4	.	CASSQQTMTGGYTF	TGTGCCAGCAGTCAACAAACCATGACTGGGGGCTACACCTTC
TRBJ2-5	.	TRBV5-1	.	CASSLAETRQETQYF	TGCGCCAGCAGCTTGGCCGAGACTAGGCAAGAGACCCAGTACTTC
TRBJ2-7	.	TRBV3-1	.	CASSHRGGDGEQYF	TGTGCCAGCAGCCACCGAGGGGGGGACGGCGAGCAGTACTTC
TRBJ1-2	TRBD1	TRBV7-2	.	CASSSHGTGSEGYTF	TGTGCCAGCAGCTCTCACGGGACAGGGAGCGAAGGCTACACCTTC
TRBJ1-5	.	TRBV6-5	few	CASSYTGSGQPQHF	TGTGCCAGCAGTTACACGGGGAGTGGGCAGCCCCAGCATTTT
TRBJ1-2	.	TRBV7-6	.	CASSLAFIPGGQGGYTF	TGTGCCAGCAGCTTAGCTTTTATACCCGGGGGACAAGGAGGCTACACCTTC
TRBJ2-7	TRBD1	TRBV20-1	.	CSASGTARSYEQYF	TGCAGTGCTAGTGGGACAGCTCGCTCCTACGAGCAGTACTTC
TRBJ2-1	TRBD2	TRBV4-2	few	CASSQDEAGEEGEQFF	TGTGCCAGCAGCCAAGACGAGGCGGGAGAGGAGGGTGAGCAGTTCTTC
TRBJ2-5	.	TRBV6-5	.	CASSYSMRGETQYF	TGTGCCAGCAGTTACTCGATGAGGGGTGAGACCCAGTACTTC
TRBJ1-1	.	TRBV29-1	.	CSVYVHTEAFF	TGCAGCGTTTACGTGCACACTGAAGCTTTCTTT
TRBJ1-1	TRBD1	TRBV10-2	.	CASRATGGSTEAFF	TGCGCCAGCAGGGCGACAGGGGGTAGCACTGAAGCTTTCTTT
TRBJ1-1	.	TRBV7-2	.	CASSLVRQLNTEAFF	TGTGCCAGCAGCTTGGTACGGCAACTAAACACTGAAGCTTTCTTT
TRBJ2-3	TRBD2	TRBV7-8	few	CASSPPGGGSSTDTQYF	TGTGCCAGCAGCCCCCCCGGCGGGGGATCTAGCACAGATACGCAGTATTTT
TRBJ1-2	TRBD1	TRBV29-1	few	CSVVGTESYGYTF	TGCAGCGTTGTAGGGACAGAGTCTTATGGCTACACCTTC
TRBJ1-2	TRBD1	TRBV20-1	once	CSASTGGGNYGYTF	TGCAGTGCAAGTACAGGGGGCGGCAACTATGGCTACACCTTC
TRBJ2-1	TRBD1	TRBV7-3	few	CASSVRGQNYNEQFF	TGTGCCAGCAGCGTTAGGGGGCAAAACTACAATGAGCAGTTCTTC
TRBJ2-7	.	TRBV9	few	CASSGIGQSGEQYF	TGTGCCAGCAGCGGCATCGGACAGAGCGGCGAGCAGTACTTC
TRBJ2-7	TRBD1	TRBV12-3/TRBV12-4	.	CASSSHDRGTYEQYF	TGTGCCAGCAGCTCACACGACAGGGGGACCTACGAGCAGTACTTC
TRBJ2-7	.	TRBV6-1	.	CASGRVLKDEQYF	TGTGCCAGCGGCAGGGTGCTTAAGGACGAGCAGTACTTC